Below, 14 T cell receptor beta chains from the same sample are listed, as sequenced in a study of blood T cells in healthy people across ages. The second PCR ran roughly 7 to 12 cycles with a sample-barcoded 5' primer and J-beta primers. TCRdb redid the calling of the 5' RACE reads with MiXCR, one entry per CDR3 protein. Found here are about 780,000 distinct CDR3 sequences, 35% to 50% of them singletons; the top ten hold 15% to 20%. The sample consisted of blood. Receptor source: a man aged 80 or over in good health.

This CDR3 reads CASSLSVGQGAGNEKLFF. The CDR3 bases are TGTGCCAGCAGCTTATCGGTGGGACAGGGGGCGGGTAATGAAAAACTGTTTTTT. The chain links TRBV7-2 to TRBJ1-4; 12 bases line up with TRBD1. J lost 4 bases, V lost 2 bases, and 8 bases had no gene match. CDR3 length: 18 amino acids. The germline V gene encodes CDR1 SGHTA and CDR2 FQGNSA.

This clonotype was seen at least ten times. The chain has TRBV7-2 and TRBJ1-1; 7 nucleotides align to TRBD1. This CDR3 is built from 15 residues. Per germline, CDR1 SGHTA and CDR2 FQGNSA. With V trimmed by 0 bases and J by 5 bases, 6 bases remained unmatched. The chain's CDR3 is CASSLAGGGATEAFF. Here the CDR3 DNA reads TGTGCCAGCAGCTTAGCGGGAGGGGGCGCGACTGAAGCTTTCTTT.

This clonotype has more than one count but fewer than ten. V and J are TRBV9 and TRBJ2-3; unclear D gene. V was cut by 2 bases and J by 2 bases, with 12 bases left in between. CDR1 and CDR2 (germline): SGDLS, YYNGEE. The CDR3 consists of 15 residues. Here the CDR3 DNA reads TGTGCCAGCAGCGTGGGTACAGCCCACACAGATACGCAGTATTTT. Its translation: CASSVGTAHTDTQYF.

The rearrangement uses TRBV6-2 or TRBV6-3 and TRBJ2-5, with D possibly called TRBD1 or TRBD2 (6 bases each). Germline assignment: CDR1 MNHEY and CDR2 SVGEGT. Trimming pared 6 bases from V and 1 base from J, leaving 12 bases between. This CDR3 has 14 residues. The CDR3 loop reads CASRKGGLQETQYF. The CDR3 bases are TGTGCCAGCAGGAAGGGGGGTCTCCAAGAGACCCAGTACTTC.

The chain carries TRBV29-1 and TRBJ2-3; D is unclear. The CDR3 is made up of 15 amino acids. Trimming removed 6 bases at V and 4 bases at J, with 20 bases between. Germline CDR1 SQVTM, CDR2 ANQGSEA. The CDR3: CSVTGRAGRSDTQYF. CDR3 bases: TGCAGCGTGACGGGTCGGGCCGGCCGTTCAGATACGCAGTATTTT.

The chain links TRBV5-1 to TRBJ2-5; 8 nucleotides match TRBD1. CDR3 size: 16 residues. With V trimmed by 3 bases and J by 5 bases, 12 bases remained unmatched. In germline, CDR1 is SGHRS, CDR2 YFSETQ. Here the CDR3 reads CASSWIATGDGETQYF. The CDR3 DNA is TGCGCCAGCAGCTGGATCGCGACAGGGGACGGGGAGACCCAGTACTTC. Full variable domain (outside the CDR3, taken from reference TRBV5-1 and TRBJ2-5): KAGVTQTPRYLIKTRGQQVTLSCSPISGHRSVSWYQQTPGQGLQFLFEYFSETQRNKGNFPGRFSGRQFSNSRSEMNVSTLELGDSALYLCASSWIATGDGETQYFGPGTRLLVL.

As to this clonotype: An end of the junction differs from the germline gene, which may be a read error. The chain has TRBV5-4 and TRBJ2-3; possibly TRBD1 or TRBD2 for D (7 bases each). The CDR3 is 15 amino acids. Germline V gene sequence: CDR1 SGHNT, CDR2 YYREEE (reference sequence). CDR3 sequence (DNA): TGTGCCTGCAGCTTAAGGGCAGGGGGGGAAGATACGCAGTATTTT. Its translation: CACSLRAGGEDTQYF.

The rearrangement uses TRBV6-1 and TRBJ2-7; no clear D gene. Per the germline V gene, CDR1 is MNHNS and CDR2 is SASEGT. Trimming cost V 7 bases and J 2 bases, with 9 bases left between them. This CDR3 contains 12 residues. The CDR3 protein is CASTRDTYEQYF. CDR3 DNA: TGTGCCAGCACAAGAGACACCTACGAGCAGTACTTC.

This clonotype was found a few times. The chain carries TRBV7-2 and TRBJ2-4; TRBD1 is a possible D gene (5 bases). Trimming pared 1 base from V and 10 bases from J, leaving 11 bases between. Looked up from germline, CDR1 is SGHTA and CDR2 is FQGNSA. The CDR3 loop spans 13 amino acids. CDR3 sequence (DNA): TGTGCCAGCAGCTTAGATCAGGGTTTAATTCAGTACTTC. This translates into CASSLDQGLIQYF.

The rearrangement joins TRBV20-1 to TRBJ1-4; D is undetermined. Germline CDR1 is DFQATT and CDR2 is SNEGSKA (reference sequence). The CDR3 runs to 12 residues. V was trimmed by 6 bases and J by 5 bases, leaving 10 bases between them. The CDR3 protein is CSAPVGNEKLFF. CDR3 nucleotides: TGCAGTGCCCCGGTGGGGAATGAAAAACTGTTTTTT.

This clonotype appeared a few times. The genes are TRBV9 and TRBJ2-1; 10 nucleotides match TRBD2. With 5 bases clipped from V and 2 bases from J, the junction kept 4 bases outside the gene matches. The CDR3 spans 15 residues. Germline V gene sequence: CDR1 SGDLS, CDR2 YYNGEE. DNA for the CDR3: TGTGCCAGCAGTGATAGCGGGAGGCCCTACAATGAGCAGTTCTTC. Its protein product is CASSDSGRPYNEQFF. The complete variable domain, with remaining parts taken from reference TRBV9 and TRBJ2-1, reads DSGVTQTPKHLITATGQRVTLRCSPRSGDLSVYWYQQSLDQGLQFLIQYYNGEERAKGNILERFSAQQFPDLHSELNLSSLELGDSALYFCASSDSGRPYNEQFFGPGTRLTVL.

As to this clonotype: Given a much more abundant clone one base away, this may be a read error. V and J are TRBV13 and TRBJ2-7, with D perhaps matching TRBD2 (6 bases). The V end was cut by 6 bases, the J end by 7 bases, with 22 bases between. CDR1 PRHDT and CDR2 FYEKMQ come from the germline V gene (reference sequence). The CDR3 consists of 15 residues. The CDR3 loop reads CASSFSAGGINEQYF. In DNA form, the CDR3 reads TGTGCCAGCAGTTTCTCTGCAGGAGGGATCAATGAGCAGTACTTC. The variable domain in full, with the rest retrieved from reference TRBV13 and TRBJ2-7, is AAGVIQSPRHLIKEKRETATLKCYPIPRHDTVYWYQQGPGQDPQFLISFYEKMQSDKGSIPDRFSAQQFSDYHSELNMSSLELGDSALYFCASSFSAGGINEQYFGPGTRLTVT.

V usage is TRBV6-2 or TRBV6-3 and J usage is TRBJ1-5, with unresolved D. The germline V gene encodes CDR1 MNHEY and CDR2 SVGEGT. This CDR3 spans 14 amino acids. V shed 6 bases and J shed 0 bases, with 9 bases lying between them. This CDR3 reads CASRTGYSNQPQHF. CDR3 nucleotide sequence: TGTGCCAGCAGAACGGGCTATAGCAATCAGCCCCAGCATTTT.

This clonotype has a handful of counts. This could be a read error, since a much larger clone is one nucleotide away. The chain couples TRBV5-1 to TRBJ2-7, with a weak D call TRBD2 (6 bases). In germline, CDR1 is SGHRS, CDR2 YFSETQ. V was shortened by 1 base and J by 3 bases, with 26 bases between the two germline ends. The CDR3 sequence is 19 residues long. The CDR3 protein is CASSLRAPNQRAGRYEQYF. For the CDR3, the DNA is TGCGCCAGCAGCTTGCGGGCTCCCAACCAGCGAGCGGGCCGCTACGAGCAGTACTTC.